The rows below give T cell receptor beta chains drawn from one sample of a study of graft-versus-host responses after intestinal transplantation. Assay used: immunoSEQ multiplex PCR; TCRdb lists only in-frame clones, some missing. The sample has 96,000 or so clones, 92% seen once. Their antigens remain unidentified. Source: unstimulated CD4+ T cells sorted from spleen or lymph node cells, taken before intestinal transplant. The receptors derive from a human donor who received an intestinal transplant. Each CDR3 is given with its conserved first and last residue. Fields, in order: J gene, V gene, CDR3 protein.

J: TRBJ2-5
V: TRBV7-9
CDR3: CASSLGGAQYF

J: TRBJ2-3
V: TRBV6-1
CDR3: CASRDSNTDTQYF

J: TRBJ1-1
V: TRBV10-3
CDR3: CAISGLAENTEAFF

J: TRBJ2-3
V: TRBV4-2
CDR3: CASSQDKGQGTDTQYF

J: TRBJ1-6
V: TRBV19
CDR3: CASSIDQGGRRRNSPLHF

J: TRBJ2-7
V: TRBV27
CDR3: CASTPAGGRVEQYF

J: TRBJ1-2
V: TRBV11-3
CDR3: CASSPGTGVGYTF

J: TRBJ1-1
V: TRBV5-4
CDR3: CASSLPPGFIENTEAFF

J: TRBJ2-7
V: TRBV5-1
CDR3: CASSWTGGAYEQYF

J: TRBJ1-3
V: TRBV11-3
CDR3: CASSRGGAGGNTIYF

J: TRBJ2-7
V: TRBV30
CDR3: CAWKRQTGHYEQYF

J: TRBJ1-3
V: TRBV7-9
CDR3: CASSFRERNTIYF

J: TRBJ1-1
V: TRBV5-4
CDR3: CASSLGRDRTEAFF

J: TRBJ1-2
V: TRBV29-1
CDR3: CSVGARTGANYGYTF

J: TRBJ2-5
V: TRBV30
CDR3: CASRRLAGGGPKETQYF

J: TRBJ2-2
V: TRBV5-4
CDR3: CASSGTSGRTGELFF

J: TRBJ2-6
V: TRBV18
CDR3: CASSPSTSGRAGANVLTF

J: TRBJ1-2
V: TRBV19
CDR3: CASSLDTWTYGYTF

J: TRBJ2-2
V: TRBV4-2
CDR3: CASRDRQGVGTGELFF

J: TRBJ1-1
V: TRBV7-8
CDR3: CASSLKNVWAWMNTEAFF

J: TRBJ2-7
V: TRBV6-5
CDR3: CASNNVGGLAYEQYF

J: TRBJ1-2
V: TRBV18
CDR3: CASSRQGNYGYTF

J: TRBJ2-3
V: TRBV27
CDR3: CASSFTGADTQYF

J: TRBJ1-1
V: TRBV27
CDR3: CASSFSVYTEAFF

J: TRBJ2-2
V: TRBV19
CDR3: CASSSGRATGELFF

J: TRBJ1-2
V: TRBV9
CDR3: CASGDRLSYGYTF

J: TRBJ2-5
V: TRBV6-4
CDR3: CASPNPPPSGRHLGETQYF

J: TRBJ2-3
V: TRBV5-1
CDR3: CASRQTSGRSDTQYF

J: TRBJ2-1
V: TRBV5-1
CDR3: CASSLGWRGLGSYNEQFF

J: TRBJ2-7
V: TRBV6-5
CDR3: CASRHGSYEQYF

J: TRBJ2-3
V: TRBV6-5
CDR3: CASRPGLAVDTQYF

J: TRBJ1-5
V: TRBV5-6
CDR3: CASSSRDRGLSNQPQHF

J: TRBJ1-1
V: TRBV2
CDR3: CASSDRTTGDTEAFF